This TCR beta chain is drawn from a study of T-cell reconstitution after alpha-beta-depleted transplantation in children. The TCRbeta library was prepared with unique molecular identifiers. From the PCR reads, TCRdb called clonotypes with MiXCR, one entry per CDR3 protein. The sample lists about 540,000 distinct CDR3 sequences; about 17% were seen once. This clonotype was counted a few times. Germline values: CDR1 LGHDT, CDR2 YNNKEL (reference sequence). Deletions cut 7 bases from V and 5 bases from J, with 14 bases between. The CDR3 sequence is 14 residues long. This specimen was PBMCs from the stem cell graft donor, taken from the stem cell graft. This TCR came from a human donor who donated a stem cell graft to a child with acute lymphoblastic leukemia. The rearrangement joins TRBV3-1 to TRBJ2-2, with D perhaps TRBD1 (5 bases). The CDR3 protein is CASTGQGETGELFF. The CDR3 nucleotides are TGTGCCAGCACAGGTCAGGGTGAGACCGGGGAGCTGTTTTTT.